This T cell receptor (beta chain) came from a study of cytotoxic CD8 clonotypes in ibrutinib-treated CLL. Across the whole study: Sample averages reached hundreds of thousands of productive templates and approximately 93,000 productive rearrangements.

With respect to this clone: The antigen remains unidentified.

Target depth was 1 in 200,000 to 1 in 1 million T cells, about 10x per clonotype. Profiling relied on immunoSEQ multiplex PCR, and the TCRdb table lists in-frame clones only, not all of them. The data contain approximately 48,000 clones, roughly 53% of them seen just once; the ten biggest clones take up approximately 32%. Overall study findings and caveats: Circulating CD8+ T-cell counts were tracked by baseline clonality, which exceeded that of age-matched healthy donors.

Trimming took off 6 bases at V and 7 bases at J, with 8 bases between the two ends. The CDR3 covers 11 residues. Germline values: CDR1 SNHLY, CDR2 FYNNEI. The sequences come from PBMCs, collected after 12 months of ibrutinib treatment. The clonotype comes from a human donor with chronic lymphocytic leukemia. This sequence joins TRBV2 and TRBJ2-3; no definite D call. This CDR3 reads CASSPQNTQYF. The CDR3 DNA is TGTGCCAGCAGCCCCCAAAATACGCAGTATTTT.